This T cell receptor beta chain is drawn from a study of CD8 T cells in ankylosing spondylitis. The study, taken as a whole, reports: Earlier authors reported some of these motif variants in reactive arthritis synovial fluid and blood. Characteristic of ankylosing spondylitis blood, it appeared, was a TCR beta motif comprising about eight highly homologous variants.

Germline lookup yields CDR1 DFQATT and CDR2 SNEGSKA (reference sequence). V shed 6 bases, J shed 1 base, and the junction held 1 base outside the gene matches. The CDR3 is 12 amino acids. TCRdb reanalysed the 5' RACE reads using MiXCR and keeps one entry per CDR3 protein. The table has about 450,000 distinct CDR3 sequences, roughly 25% seen once. A remark on this clonotype: Its specificity is unknown.

Sequenced sample: blood, either unsorted or a sorted T cell fraction (not recorded which). The TCR comes from a male donor with ankylosing spondylitis. This rearrangement joins TRBV20-1 to TRBJ2-3; 7 nucleotides line up with TRBD1. For the CDR3, the DNA is TGCAGTGCCGGGACAGGCACAGATACGCAGTATTTT. This sequence encodes CSAGTGTDTQYF.